This TCR beta chain emerged from a study of shared clonotypes between healthy human individuals. Study results and caveats: Memory subsets generally showed lower estimated richness than naive subsets. Generation probabilities of non-shared clonotypes were lower (relative to those shared by all four donors).

As regards this clone: Its antigen remains unknown.

Terminally differentiated effector memory CD45RA+ cells were excluded from the naive CD8 cells, which were CD45RO-negative and positively selected for CCR7. This CDR3 spans 12 amino acids. Germline V gene data show CDR1 as MGHRA and CDR2 as YSYEKL. The ends lost 9 bases at V and 5 bases at J; junction bases unmatched: 5. Profiled with immunoSEQ multiplex PCR; TCRdb holds only in-frame clones, not every one. The table lists about 2 million clones, approximately 94% of them singletons. The chain recombines TRBV4-1 with TRBJ2-7; 9 nucleotides align to TRBD1. The specimen sequenced was naive CD8+ T cells sorted from blood. This clonotype was obtained from a man younger than 35 in good health. The CDR3 loop is CASLGTGNEQYF. The DNA for the CDR3 is TGCGCCAGTCTCGGGACAGGGAACGAGCAGTACTTC.